The clone carrying this TCR beta chain has more than one count but fewer than ten. These data originate in a study of blood T cell repertoires in COVID-19. The overall study: The United States, Italy and Spain were the sources of the acute and convalescent COVID-19 samples. From T cells, B-cell-depleted T cells, or PBMCs came the material, which was cDNA or gDNA.

The CDR3 sequence is 13 residues long. Trimming stripped 4 bases from V and 1 base from J, with 6 bases between. Germline values: CDR1 SGHTA, CDR2 FQGTGA. Per the authors' pipeline: From reference gene primer amplification, estimates of nucleated cell counts were derived. Some clones are missing from TCRdb's copy, which holds only in-frame ones; the method was immunoSEQ multiplex PCR. The V and J calls and clone size are taken from that table; D and trimming were inferred from the DNA. The repertoire holds 9,000 to 13,000 clones, over 80% seen once, with 7% to 9% in the top ten. Sequencing used peripheral blood. This sequence originates from a man between 65 and 79 years old with active COVID-19. V is TRBV7-3 and J is TRBJ2-3; D is ambiguous. CDR3 loop: CASSSSGTDTQYF. Here the CDR3 DNA reads TGTGCCAGCAGCTCCTCGGGCACAGATACGCAGTATTTT.